The clone carrying this T cell receptor (beta chain) was counted many times. Its matching antigen is unknown. This entry belongs to a study of T cells after yellow fever vaccination. Study details: SMART-Seq v4 Ultra Low Input handled preparation of low-cell-number fractions.

Study-level results: Booster samples showed a return of most primary-vaccination clones (roughly 96% CD4, 80% to 90% CD8).

CDR1 and CDR2 (germline): SQVTM, ANQGSEA. There are 15 residues in the CDR3. V lost 1 base, J lost 3 bases, and 2 bases stayed unmatched. TCRdb ran MiXCR on the 5' RACE reads and lists one entry per CDR3 protein. The repertoire consists of over 120,000 distinct CDR3 sequences, with about 7% occurring once and the leading ten covering under 0.7%. Material: CD4+ T cells sorted from PBMCs, obtained 10 days after the yellow fever booster vaccination. The V gene is TRBV29-1, the J gene TRBJ2-3; 12 bases fit TRBD2. This clonotype was obtained from a man aged 30 to 39 who received the YFV17D yellow fever vaccine. CDR3 coding DNA: TGCAGCGTTGAAGGGACTAGCGGGATTACAGATACGCAGTATTTT. It encodes CSVEGTSGITDTQYF.